The rows below give T cell receptor beta chains drawn from one sample of a study of T cells after yellow fever vaccination. One entry per CDR3 protein results from TCRdb running MiXCR on the 5' RACE reads. Of about 220,000 distinct CDR3 sequences detected, roughly 3% appear once; the ten largest clones hold under 3.5%. This sample comprised CD4+ T cells sorted from PBMCs, obtained 10 days after the yellow fever booster vaccination. The receptor source for this set is a man aged 18 to 30 who received the YFV17D yellow fever vaccine. CDR3s include the opening cysteine and the closing phenylalanine or tryptophan. Fields, in order: D gene, V gene, clone size, J gene, CDR3 length, CDR3 protein, CDR3 DNA. A D gene is named only where the DNA matches it firmly. Expanded clones get a size class; other rows say once, few or many, or leave the size out.

d_gene: .; v_gene: TRBV7-2; abundance: many; j_gene: TRBJ1-1; len: 14; CDR3aa: CASSLQGRGTEAFF; CDR3nt: TGTGCCAGCAGCTTGCAGGGGCGAGGGACTGAAGCTTTCTTT
d_gene: .; v_gene: TRBV20-1; abundance: many; j_gene: TRBJ2-1; len: 12; CDR3aa: CSASQGNYEQFF; CDR3nt: TGCAGTGCTAGTCAGGGTAACTATGAGCAGTTCTTC
d_gene: .; v_gene: TRBV6-6; abundance: .; j_gene: TRBJ1-6; len: 13; CDR3aa: CASRGQANSPLHF; CDR3nt: TGTGCCAGCAGGGGGCAGGCGAATTCACCCCTCCACTTT
d_gene: TRBD2; v_gene: TRBV20-1; abundance: few; j_gene: TRBJ2-5; len: 14; CDR3aa: CSAPRGGGGETQYF; CDR3nt: TGCAGTGCCCCACGGGGCGGCGGGGGAGAGACCCAGTACTTC
d_gene: .; v_gene: TRBV18; abundance: many; j_gene: TRBJ1-6; len: 13; CDR3aa: CASSSGPDGPLHF; CDR3nt: TGTGCCAGCTCATCAGGCCCTGATGGACCCCTCCACTTT
d_gene: .; v_gene: TRBV6-6; abundance: few; j_gene: TRBJ2-1; len: 15; CDR3aa: CASISGSSSYNEQFF; CDR3nt: TGTGCCAGCATCAGCGGGTCCAGCTCCTACAATGAGCAGTTCTTC
d_gene: .; v_gene: TRBV12-3/TRBV12-4; abundance: few; j_gene: TRBJ2-3; len: 18; CDR3aa: CASSSGPFLPSSTDTQYF; CDR3nt: TGTGCCAGCAGTTCGGGGCCGTTTCTCCCTTCTAGCACAGATACGCAGTATTTT
d_gene: .; v_gene: TRBV7-3; abundance: many; j_gene: TRBJ2-7; len: 15; CDR3aa: CASSLYGGPSYEQYF; CDR3nt: TGTGCCAGCAGCTTATACGGGGGGCCATCCTACGAGCAGTACTTC
d_gene: .; v_gene: TRBV20-1; abundance: .; j_gene: TRBJ2-2; len: 14; CDR3aa: CSAGTRGNTGELFF; CDR3nt: TGCAGTGCCGGGACCAGGGGAAACACCGGGGAGCTGTTTTTT
d_gene: .; v_gene: TRBV1; abundance: few; j_gene: TRBJ2-3; len: 14; CDR3aa: CTSTGTTSTDTQYF; CDR3nt: TGCACCAGCACGGGTACGACTAGCACAGATACGCAGTATTTT
d_gene: .; v_gene: TRBV5-1; abundance: many; j_gene: TRBJ2-6; len: 15; CDR3aa: CASSLFSSGANVLTF; CDR3nt: TGCGCCAGCAGCTTGTTTTCCTCTGGGGCCAACGTCCTGACTTTC
d_gene: TRBD1; v_gene: TRBV10-3; abundance: .; j_gene: TRBJ2-2; len: 16; CDR3aa: CASQPDRGGYTGELFF; CDR3nt: TGTGCCTCCCAACCGGACAGGGGAGGGTACACCGGGGAGCTGTTTTTT
d_gene: TRBD1; v_gene: TRBV7-8; abundance: many; j_gene: TRBJ2-3; len: 14; CDR3aa: CASSRRQGPDTQYF; CDR3nt: TGTGCCAGCAGCCGAAGACAGGGCCCAGATACGCAGTATTTT
d_gene: .; v_gene: TRBV20-1; abundance: .; j_gene: TRBJ2-7; len: 12; CDR3aa: CSARGDTGEQYF; CDR3nt: TGCAGTGCTAGGGGTGACACTGGCGAGCAGTACTTC
d_gene: .; v_gene: TRBV21-1; abundance: many; j_gene: TRBJ1-1; len: 17; CDR3aa: CASSKDRGPPMNTEAFF; CDR3nt: TGTGCCAGCAGCAAAGACAGAGGGCCCCCCATGAACACTGAAGCTTTCTTT
d_gene: .; v_gene: TRBV12-3/TRBV12-4; abundance: .; j_gene: TRBJ1-2; len: 13; CDR3aa: CASSRGDRAWRTF; CDR3nt: TGTGCCAGCAGCAGAGGGGATAGGGCATGGCGCACCTTC
d_gene: .; v_gene: TRBV7-9; abundance: .; j_gene: TRBJ2-1; len: 14; CDR3aa: CASSLGGARGEQFF; CDR3nt: TGTGCCAGCAGCTTGGGGGGGGCGCGAGGTGAGCAGTTCTTC
d_gene: TRBD2; v_gene: TRBV5-1; abundance: many; j_gene: TRBJ2-5; len: 16; CDR3aa: CASSFSLAGAQETQYF; CDR3nt: TGCGCCAGCAGCTTTTCCCTAGCGGGCGCTCAAGAGACCCAGTACTTC
d_gene: .; v_gene: TRBV20-1; abundance: few; j_gene: TRBJ2-7; len: 16; CDR3aa: CSARDPNGGLTYEQYF; CDR3nt: TGCAGTGCTAGAGACCCAAACGGGGGGCTAACCTACGAGCAGTACTTC
d_gene: .; v_gene: TRBV20-1; abundance: many; j_gene: TRBJ1-1; len: 12; CDR3aa: CSAGGQLLEAFF; CDR3nt: TGCAGTGCTGGGGGACAATTACTTGAAGCTTTCTTT
d_gene: TRBD2; v_gene: TRBV4-1; abundance: few; j_gene: TRBJ2-5; len: 13; CDR3aa: CASSQTGGETQYF; CDR3nt: TGCGCCAGCAGCCAAACGGGGGGGGAGACCCAGTACTTC
d_gene: .; v_gene: TRBV20-1; abundance: .; j_gene: TRBJ2-2; len: 15; CDR3aa: CSAGGGTESSGELFF; CDR3nt: TGCAGCGCAGGGGGGGGGACAGAGTCCTCCGGGGAGCTGTTTTTT
d_gene: .; v_gene: TRBV7-8; abundance: many; j_gene: TRBJ1-6; len: 15; CDR3aa: CASRVGNPLDSPLHF; CDR3nt: TGTGCCAGCAGAGTAGGGAACCCTTTGGATTCACCCCTCCACTTT
d_gene: TRBD1; v_gene: TRBV24-1; abundance: .; j_gene: TRBJ2-2; len: 14; CDR3aa: CATSEGGWAGELFF; CDR3nt: TGTGCCACCAGTGAAGGGGGCTGGGCCGGGGAGCTGTTTTTT
d_gene: .; v_gene: TRBV5-5; abundance: many; j_gene: TRBJ1-1; len: 14; CDR3aa: CASSFQTPNTEAFF; CDR3nt: TGTGCCAGCAGCTTCCAAACTCCGAACACTGAAGCTTTCTTT
d_gene: .; v_gene: TRBV4-2; abundance: many; j_gene: TRBJ1-1; len: 13; CDR3aa: CASSQLGPTEAFF; CDR3nt: TGTGCCAGCAGCCAACTGGGGCCCACTGAAGCTTTCTTT
d_gene: .; v_gene: TRBV4-1; abundance: .; j_gene: TRBJ1-1; len: 14; CDR3aa: CASRNRALNTEAFF; CDR3nt: TGCGCCAGCAGGAACAGGGCACTGAACACTGAAGCTTTCTTT
d_gene: TRBD2; v_gene: TRBV5-1; abundance: few; j_gene: TRBJ2-2; len: 17; CDR3aa: CASSGTAGGPITGELFF; CDR3nt: TGCGCCAGCAGCGGGACAGCGGGGGGGCCGATCACCGGGGAGCTGTTTTTT
d_gene: .; v_gene: TRBV9; abundance: few; j_gene: TRBJ2-1; len: 15; CDR3aa: CASSVEVGRYNEQFF; CDR3nt: TGTGCCAGCAGCGTAGAGGTGGGGCGATACAATGAGCAGTTCTTC
d_gene: TRBD1; v_gene: TRBV6-5; abundance: many; j_gene: TRBJ1-1; len: 15; CDR3aa: CASSRDRGGEAEAFF; CDR3nt: TGTGCCAGCTCCCGGGACAGGGGAGGTGAGGCTGAAGCTTTCTTT